This record covers a single T cell receptor (beta chain). The sample originates from a study of blood T cell repertoires in COVID-19. Whole-study context: The origin of the acute and convalescent COVID-19 samples was the United States, Italy and Spain. Sample material is recorded as cDNA or gDNA derived from T cells, B-cell-depleted T cells, or PBMCs.

The repertoire was sequenced with immunoSEQ multiplex PCR; TCRdb's copy has only in-frame clones and lacks some. The sample includes approximately 160,000 clones, roughly 71% of them seen just once. V was shortened by 7 bases and J by 2 bases, with 15 bases between the two germline ends. This CDR3 spans 14 amino acids. Germline lookup yields CDR1 SGHTA and CDR2 FQGNSA. V usage is TRBV7-2 and J usage is TRBJ2-7, with a tentative D call TRBD2 (5 bases). This receptor was taken from a woman of 80 years or more with acute or convalescent COVID-19. Input material: peripheral blood. The CDR3 sequence: CASTRGRETYEQYF. The DNA for the CDR3 is TGTGCCAGCACCCGTGGCCGGGAAACCTACGAGCAGTACTTC.